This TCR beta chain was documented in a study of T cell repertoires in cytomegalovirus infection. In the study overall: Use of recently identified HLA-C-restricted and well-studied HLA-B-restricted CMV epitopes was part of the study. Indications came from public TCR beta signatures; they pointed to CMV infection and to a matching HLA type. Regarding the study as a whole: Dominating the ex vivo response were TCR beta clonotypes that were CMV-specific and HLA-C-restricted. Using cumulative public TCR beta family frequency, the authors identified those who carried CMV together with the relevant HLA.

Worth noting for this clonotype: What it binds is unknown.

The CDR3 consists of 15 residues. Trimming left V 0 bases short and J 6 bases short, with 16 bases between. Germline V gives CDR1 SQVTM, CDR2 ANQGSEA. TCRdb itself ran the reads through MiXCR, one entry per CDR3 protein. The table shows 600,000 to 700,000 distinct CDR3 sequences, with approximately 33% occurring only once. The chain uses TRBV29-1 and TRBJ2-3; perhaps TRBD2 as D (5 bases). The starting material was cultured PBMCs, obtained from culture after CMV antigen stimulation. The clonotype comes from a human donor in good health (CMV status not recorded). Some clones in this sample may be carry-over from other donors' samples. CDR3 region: CSVEDGLAQRDTQYF. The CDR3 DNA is TGCAGCGTTGAAGACGGGCTAGCCCAGCGGGATACGCAGTATTTT.